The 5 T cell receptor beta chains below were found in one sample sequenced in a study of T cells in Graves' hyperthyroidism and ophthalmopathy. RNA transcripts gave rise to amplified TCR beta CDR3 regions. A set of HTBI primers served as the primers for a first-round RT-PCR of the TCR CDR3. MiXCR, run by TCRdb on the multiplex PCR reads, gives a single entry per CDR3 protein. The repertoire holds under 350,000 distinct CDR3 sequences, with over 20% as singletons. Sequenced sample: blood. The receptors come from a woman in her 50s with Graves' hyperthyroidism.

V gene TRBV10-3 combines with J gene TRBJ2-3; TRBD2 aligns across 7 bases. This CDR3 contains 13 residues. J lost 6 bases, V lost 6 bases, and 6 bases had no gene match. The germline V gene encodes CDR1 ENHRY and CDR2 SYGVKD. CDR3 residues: CAIRGFGGDTQYF. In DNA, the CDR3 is TGTGCCATCAGAGGCTTCGGGGGGGATACGCAGTATTTT.

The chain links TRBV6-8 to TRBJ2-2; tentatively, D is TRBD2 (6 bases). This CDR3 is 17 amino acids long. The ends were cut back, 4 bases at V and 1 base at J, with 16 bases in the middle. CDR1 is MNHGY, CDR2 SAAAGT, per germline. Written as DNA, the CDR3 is TGTGCCAGCAGTTTATCCTCGGGACTGAGGAACACCGGGGAGCTGTTTTTT. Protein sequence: CASSLSSGLRNTGELFF.

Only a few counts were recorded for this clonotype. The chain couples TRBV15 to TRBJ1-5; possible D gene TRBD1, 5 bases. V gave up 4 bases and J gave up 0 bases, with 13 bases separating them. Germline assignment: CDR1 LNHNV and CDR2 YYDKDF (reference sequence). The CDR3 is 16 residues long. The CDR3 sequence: CATSTGATHSNQPQHF. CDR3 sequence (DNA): TGTGCCACCAGCACCGGGGCAACCCATAGCAATCAGCCCCAGCATTTT.

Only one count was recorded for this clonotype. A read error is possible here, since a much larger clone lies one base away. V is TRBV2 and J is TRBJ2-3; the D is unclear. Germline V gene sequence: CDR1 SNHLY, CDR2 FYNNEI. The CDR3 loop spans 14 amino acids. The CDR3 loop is CASSLTQTTDAQYF. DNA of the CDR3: TGTGCCAGCAGTCTAACCCAAACCACAGATGCGCAGTATTTT.

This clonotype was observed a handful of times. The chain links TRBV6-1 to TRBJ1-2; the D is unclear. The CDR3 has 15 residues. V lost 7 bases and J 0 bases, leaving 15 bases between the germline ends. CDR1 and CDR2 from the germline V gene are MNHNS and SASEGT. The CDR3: CASTKAREPNYGYTF. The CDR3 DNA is TGTGCCAGCACTAAAGCGCGGGAGCCTAACTATGGCTACACCTTC.